This TCR beta chain is from a study of monozygotic twins with inflammatory bowel disease. TCRdb reanalyzed the 5' RACE reads and collapses them to one entry per CDR3 protein, without DNA. The sample table sets out fewer than 550,000 distinct CDR3 sequences. The CDR3 sequence is 13 residues long. From germline, CDR1 is LNHNV and CDR2 YYDKDF (reference sequence). The clonotype originates from a human donor with ulcerative colitis or Crohn's disease, or a healthy co-twin of an affected twin (not recorded which). V and J are TRBV15 and TRBJ1-5; TCRdb's assignment of TRBD1 cannot be checked, as there is no DNA. The sequencing input was blood. The CDR3 is CATRGVAGQPQHF. The whole variable domain, remainder taken from reference TRBV15 and TRBJ1-5, is DAMVIQNPRYQVTQFGKPVTLSCSQTLNHNVMYWYQQKSSQAPKLLFHYYDKDFNNEADTPDNFQSRRPNTSFCFLDIRSPGLGDTAMYLCATRGVAGQPQHFGDGTRLSIL.